This record covers a single TCR beta chain. The data are from a study of blood T cell repertoires in COVID-19. The CDR3 loop spans 12 amino acids. J lost 11 bases, V lost 4 bases, and 6 bases had no gene match. Methods used by the authors: Estimates of nucleated cell counts were drawn from the amplification of reference gene primers. Here immunoSEQ multiplex PCR was the method, and the copy in TCRdb shows in-frame clones only, minus some. V, J and clone size derive from that table, while D and trimming were established from the DNA sequence. The sample carries roughly 120,000 clones, approximately 85% recorded once.

V gene TRBV12-3 or TRBV12-4 combines with J gene TRBJ2-7; 9 nucleotides align to TRBD2. The clonotype was recovered from a human donor in a cohort sampled during active COVID-19. Sequences were obtained from peripheral blood. In DNA, the CDR3 is TGTGCCAGCAGTTATAGCGGGGGAAGTGAGTACTTC. Protein sequence: CASSYSGGSEYF.